The 6 T cell receptor beta chains presented below share a single source sample, sequenced in a study of regulatory T cells in long-lasting Graves disease. HTBI primers from iRepertoire and Arm-PCR of CDR3 regions yielded the TCR beta libraries. TCRdb re-called the multiplex PCR reads through MiXCR, storing one row per CDR3 protein. The data hold about 470,000 distinct CDR3 sequences, with around 15% observed a single time. Described time point: newly diagnosed GD, antithyroid drugs for less than 3 months. Researchers made the TCR library from RNA that was extracted from PBMCs. The same data also contributed to another study, on T cells in Graves' hyperthyroidism and ophthalmopathy.

The sample in question was peripheral blood mononuclear cells (PBMCs), obtained at new diagnosis, from a patient treated with antithyroid drugs. These receptor sequences come from a man between 35 and 55 years old with Graves disease.

V gene TRBV18 combines with J gene TRBJ1-1; D uncertain. The germline gives CDR1 KGHSH, CDR2 LQKENI. The CDR3 is made up of 13 amino acids. Trimming shortened V by 4 bases and J by 3 bases, and 9 bases separated the two germline ends. The CDR3 DNA is TGTGCCAGCTCACTCCACCTTGACACTGAAGCTTTCTTT. Amino acid sequence: CASSLHLDTEAFF.

The genes are TRBV20-1 and TRBJ2-3; TRBD2 agrees at 7 bases. This CDR3 has 12 amino acids. Germline-derived CDR1 and CDR2 are DFQATT and SNEGSKA (reference sequence). The V segment lost 7 bases and the J segment 5 bases; nucleotides outside the gene matches: 6. This CDR3 is CSGAGLVDTQYF. The CDR3 nucleotides are TGCAGTGGAGCGGGATTGGTAGATACGCAGTATTTT.

This clonotype was observed many times. The CDR3 nucleotides read TGTGCCAGCAGCCTAACAGGGCGAGAGACCCAGTACTTC. This encodes CASSLTGRETQYF. J is TRBJ2-5 and V is TRBV3-1, with D maybe TRBD1 (6 bases). CDR1 is LGHDT and CDR2 is YNNKEL in the germline V gene (reference sequence). CDR3 length equals 13 residues. V was cut by 4 bases and J by 4 bases, with 10 bases left in between.

This clonotype was seen only a few times. The chain recombines TRBV2 with TRBJ2-5; D may be TRBD1 or TRBD2 (5 bases each). Per germline, CDR1 SNHLY and CDR2 FYNNEI. Trimming left V 4 bases short and J 5 bases short, with 14 bases between. CDR3 size: 14 residues. CDR3 DNA sequence: TGTGCCAGCAGTGGAAGGGACCGCCGGGAGACCCAGTACTTC. The encoded protein is CASSGRDRRETQYF.

This clonotype has only a few counts. The V call is TRBV7-9, the J call TRBJ2-1, with D tentatively TRBD2 (6 bases). This CDR3 region has 16 residues. Germline lookup yields CDR1 SEHNR and CDR2 FQNEAQ (reference sequence). V was clipped by 5 bases and J by 5 bases, with 19 bases between them. CDR3 sequence (DNA): TGTGCCAGCAGCCGCGGTGGTAGCGGAAAAAACAATGAGCAGTTCTTC. Protein sequence: CASSRGGSGKNNEQFF.

This clonotype was picked up one time. A far more abundant clone sits one base away, making this likely a read error. This chain joins TRBV28 and TRBJ2-1; the D is unclear. Trimming removed 3 bases at V and 10 bases at J, with 16 bases between. Germline V lookup: CDR1 MDHEN, CDR2 SYDVKM. This CDR3 comprises 14 residues. The CDR3 nucleotides are TGTGCCAGCAGTTTGTCCGACCCCCCCTACGAGCAGTTCTTC. Its protein is CASSLSDPPYEQFF.